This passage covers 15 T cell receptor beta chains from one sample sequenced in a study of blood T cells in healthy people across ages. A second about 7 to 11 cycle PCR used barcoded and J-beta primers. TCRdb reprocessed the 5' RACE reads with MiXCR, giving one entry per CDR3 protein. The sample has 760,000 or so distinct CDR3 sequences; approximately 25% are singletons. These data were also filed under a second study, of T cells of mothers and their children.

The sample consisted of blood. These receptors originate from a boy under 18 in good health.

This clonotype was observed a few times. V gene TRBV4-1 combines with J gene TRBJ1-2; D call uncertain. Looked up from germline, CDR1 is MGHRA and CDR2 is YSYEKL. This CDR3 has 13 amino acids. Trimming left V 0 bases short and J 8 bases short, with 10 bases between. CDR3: CASSQDGFYGYTF. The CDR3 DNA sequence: TGCGCCAGCAGCCAAGACGGATTCTACGGCTACACCTTC.

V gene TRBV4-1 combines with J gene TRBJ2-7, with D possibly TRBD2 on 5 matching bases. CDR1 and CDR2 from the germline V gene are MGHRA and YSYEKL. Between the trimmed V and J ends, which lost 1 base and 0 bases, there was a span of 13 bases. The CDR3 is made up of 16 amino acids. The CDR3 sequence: CASSQGRTGSSYEQYF. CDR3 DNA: TGCGCCAGCAGCCAAGGGCGGACTGGGAGCTCCTACGAGCAGTACTTC.

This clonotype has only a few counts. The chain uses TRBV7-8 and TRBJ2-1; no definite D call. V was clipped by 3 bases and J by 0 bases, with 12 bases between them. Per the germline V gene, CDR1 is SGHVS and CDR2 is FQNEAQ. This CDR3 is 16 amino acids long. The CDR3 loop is CASSFEVPSSYNEQFF. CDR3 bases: TGTGCCAGCAGCTTCGAGGTCCCGAGCTCCTACAATGAGCAGTTCTTC.

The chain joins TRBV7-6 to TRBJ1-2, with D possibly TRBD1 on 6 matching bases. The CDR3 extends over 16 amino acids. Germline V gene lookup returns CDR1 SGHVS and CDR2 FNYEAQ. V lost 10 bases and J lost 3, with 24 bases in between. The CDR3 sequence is CATHPGGRWDHYGYTF. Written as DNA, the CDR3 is TGTGCCACCCACCCTGGGGGCCGATGGGATCACTATGGCTACACCTTC.

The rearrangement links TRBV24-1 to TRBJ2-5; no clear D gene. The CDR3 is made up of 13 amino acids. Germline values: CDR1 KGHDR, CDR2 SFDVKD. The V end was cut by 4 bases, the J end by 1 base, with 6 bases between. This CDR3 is CATSERFQETQYF. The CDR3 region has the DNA TGTGCCACCAGTGAACGGTTCCAAGAGACCCAGTACTTC.

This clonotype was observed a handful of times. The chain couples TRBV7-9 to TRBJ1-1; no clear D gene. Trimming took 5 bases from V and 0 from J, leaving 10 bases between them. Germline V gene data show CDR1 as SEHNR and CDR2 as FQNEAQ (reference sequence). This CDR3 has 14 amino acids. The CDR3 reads CASSKEHLNTEAFF. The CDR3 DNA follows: TGTGCCAGCAGCAAAGAACACCTGAACACTGAAGCTTTCTTT.

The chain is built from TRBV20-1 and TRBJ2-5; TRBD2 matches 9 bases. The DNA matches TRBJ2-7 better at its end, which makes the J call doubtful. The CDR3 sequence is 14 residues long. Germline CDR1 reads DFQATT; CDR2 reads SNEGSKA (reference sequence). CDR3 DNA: TGCAGTGCTGGGGGAGCGGGAGGTCTTTACGAGCAGTACTTC. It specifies CSAGGAGGLYEQYF.

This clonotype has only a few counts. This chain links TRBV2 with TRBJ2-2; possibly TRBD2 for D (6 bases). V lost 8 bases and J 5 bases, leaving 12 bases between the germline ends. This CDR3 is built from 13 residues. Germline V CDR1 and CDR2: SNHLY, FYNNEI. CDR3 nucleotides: TGTGCCAGCCAGGGACTTGTGACCGGGGAGCTGTTTTTT. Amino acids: CASQGLVTGELFF.

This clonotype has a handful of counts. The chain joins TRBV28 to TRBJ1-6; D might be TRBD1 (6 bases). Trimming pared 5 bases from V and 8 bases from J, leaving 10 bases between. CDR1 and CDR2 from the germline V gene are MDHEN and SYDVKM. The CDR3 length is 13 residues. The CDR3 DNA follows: TGTGCCAGCAGTGCCGGGACACATTCACCCCTCCACTTT. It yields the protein CASSAGTHSPLHF.

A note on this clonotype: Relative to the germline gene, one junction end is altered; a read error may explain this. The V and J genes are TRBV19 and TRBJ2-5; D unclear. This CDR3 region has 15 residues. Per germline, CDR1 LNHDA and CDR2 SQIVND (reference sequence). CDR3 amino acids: CASSNSAEGQETQYF. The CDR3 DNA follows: TGTGCCAGCAGTAACAGTGCGGAAGGTCAAGAGACCCAGTACTTC.

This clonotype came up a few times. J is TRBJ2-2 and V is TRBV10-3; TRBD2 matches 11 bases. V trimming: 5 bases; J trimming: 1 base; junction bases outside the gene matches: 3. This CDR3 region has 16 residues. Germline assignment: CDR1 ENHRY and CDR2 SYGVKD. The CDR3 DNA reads TGTGCCATCAGTACTCTAGCGGGAGGGAACACCGGGGAGCTGTTTTTT. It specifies CAISTLAGGNTGELFF.

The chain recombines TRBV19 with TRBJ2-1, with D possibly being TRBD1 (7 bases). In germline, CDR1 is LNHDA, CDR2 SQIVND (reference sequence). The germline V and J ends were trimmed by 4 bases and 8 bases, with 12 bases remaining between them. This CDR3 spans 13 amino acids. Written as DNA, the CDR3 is TGTGCCAGTAGTAACGACAGGGACTATGAGCAGTTCTTC. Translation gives CASSNDRDYEQFF. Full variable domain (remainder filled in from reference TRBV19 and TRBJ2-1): DGGITQSPKYLFRKEGQNVTLSCEQNLNHDAMYWYRQDPGQGLRLIYYSQIVNDFQKGDIAEGYSVSREKKESFPLTVTSAQKNPTAFYLCASSNDRDYEQFFGPGTRLTVL.

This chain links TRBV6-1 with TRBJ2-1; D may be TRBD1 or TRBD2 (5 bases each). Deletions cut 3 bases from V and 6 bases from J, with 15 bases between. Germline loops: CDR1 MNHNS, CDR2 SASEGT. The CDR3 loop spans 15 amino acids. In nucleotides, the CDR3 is TGTGCCAGCAGTGATGAGGACACTCGGGGCAATGAGCAGTTCTTC. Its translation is CASSDEDTRGNEQFF.

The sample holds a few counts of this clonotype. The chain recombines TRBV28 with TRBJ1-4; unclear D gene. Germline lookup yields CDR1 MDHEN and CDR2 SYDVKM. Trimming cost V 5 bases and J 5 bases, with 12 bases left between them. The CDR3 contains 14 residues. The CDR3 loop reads CASSAASANEKLFF. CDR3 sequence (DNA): TGTGCCAGCAGTGCCGCGTCAGCGAATGAAAAACTGTTTTTT. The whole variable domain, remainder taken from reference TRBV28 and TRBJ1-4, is DVKVTQSSRYLVKRTGEKVFLECVQDMDHENMFWYRQDPGLGLRLIYFSYDVKMKEKGDIPEGYSVSREKKERFSLILESASTNQTSMYLCASSAASANEKLFFGSGTQLSVL.

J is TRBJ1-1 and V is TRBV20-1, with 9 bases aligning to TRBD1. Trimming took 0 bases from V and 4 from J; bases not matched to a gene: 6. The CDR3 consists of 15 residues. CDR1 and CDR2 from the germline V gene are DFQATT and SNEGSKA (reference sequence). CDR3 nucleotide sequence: TGCAGTGCTAGAGACACAGGGGGCGCAGGCACTGAAGCTTTCTTT. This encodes CSARDTGGAGTEAFF.